Presented here are 20 T cell receptor beta chains from one specimen sequenced in a study of T cells in Graves' hyperthyroidism and ophthalmopathy. Amplification of TCR beta CDR3 regions used RNA as the template. RT-PCR in the first round (using the HTBI primer set) targeted the TCR CDR3. TCRdb ran MiXCR on the multiplex PCR reads and lists one entry per CDR3 protein. The repertoire holds a few hundred thousand distinct CDR3 sequences, with roughly 50% as singletons. The sequenced material came from peripheral blood or thyroid tissue (not recorded which). Source of these receptors: a woman aged 18-30 years with Graves' hyperthyroidism.

This clonotype appeared a few times. The chain couples TRBV9 to TRBJ2-7; a weak D match, TRBD1 (5 bases). In germline, CDR1 is SGDLS, CDR2 YYNGEE. CDR3 length equals 18 residues. V was pared by 0 bases and J by 0 bases, with 19 bases between. The CDR3 spells CASSVEGNGHSISYEQYF. The CDR3, as DNA: TGTGCCAGCAGCGTAGAGGGGAACGGACACAGTATCTCCTACGAGCAGTACTTC.

This clonotype was found many times. The chain couples TRBV7-2 to TRBJ2-7; tentatively, D is TRBD2 (6 bases). Between the trimmed V and J ends, which lost 5 bases and 0 bases, there was a span of 17 bases. The CDR3 loop spans 16 amino acids. From germline, CDR1 is SGHTA and CDR2 FQGNSA. CDR3 bases: TGTGCCAGCAGCCCCGACCTAGCGACGCTCTCCTACGAGCAGTACTTC. Protein: CASSPDLATLSYEQYF.

As concerns this clonotype: A much larger clone is a single base away; this may be a read error. The chain links TRBV25-1 to TRBJ1-2; D not certain. CDR3 length: 11 amino acids. Germline V gene sequence: CDR1 MGHDK, CDR2 SYGVNS. V shed 11 bases and J shed 12 bases, with 19 bases lying between them. The DNA for the CDR3 is TGTGCCTGGAGTGTAGGGTACGGCCACACCTTC. Translating gives CAWSVGYGHTF.

J is TRBJ1-1 and V is TRBV2; 12 nucleotides match TRBD1. The CDR3 is 17 amino acids. CDR1 and CDR2 from the germline V gene are SNHLY and FYNNEI. V was clipped by 6 bases and J by 0 bases; unmatched bases: 8. The DNA for the CDR3 is TGTGCCAGCAGGGGCTACCGGGACAGGGGGCTGAACACTGAAGCTTTCTTT. Protein product: CASRGYRDRGLNTEAFF.

Comments on this clonotype: The conserved phenylalanine or tryptophan normally closing the CDR3 is absent here, so this likely arose from a read error. The limits of the CDR3 on the DNA are not certain, so only TCRdb's listed CDR3 is given. The chain joins TRBV24-1 to TRBJ1-1; TRBD1 is taken as the D call from the table, unchecked against the DNA. Ends included, the CDR3 has 10 residues. Germline V gene sequence: CDR1 KGHDR, CDR2 SFDVKD. The CDR3 loop reads CATSDPRRGT.

The V gene is TRBV20-1, the J gene TRBJ2-2, with 9 bases aligning to TRBD2. The CDR3 totals 18 residues. Looked up from germline, CDR1 is DFQATT and CDR2 is SNEGSKA (reference sequence). V was pared by 1 base and J by 1 base, with 10 bases of the junction left unmatched. The CDR3 nucleotides are TGCAGTGCTAGAGCCCCTTGGGGAGCGGGAGGGAACACCGGGGAGCTGTTTTTT. It translates to CSARAPWGAGGNTGELFF.

This clonotype was observed a single time. V usage is TRBV2 and J usage is TRBJ1-2; D may be TRBD1 (6 bases). The CDR3 runs 15 residues. V gave up 4 bases and J gave up 2 bases, with 14 bases separating them. The germline V gene encodes CDR1 SNHLY and CDR2 FYNNEI. CDR3 in amino acids: CASSARVGQNYGYTF. The CDR3 region has the DNA TGTGCCAGCAGTGCTAGAGTGGGACAAAACTATGGCTACACCTTC.

V and J are TRBV11-3 and TRBJ2-7, with D unresolved. Near its end, the DNA agrees better with TRBJ2-1, so the J call may be wrong. The germline gives CDR1 SGHNT, CDR2 YENEEA. The CDR3 contains 13 residues. For the CDR3, the DNA is TGTGCCAGCCAAAGGAACCCCTCGGGTGAGCAGTTCTTC. Translated, it gives CASQRNPSGEQFF.

This clonotype showed up many times. V and J are TRBV20-1 and TRBJ1-2; 7 nucleotides line up with TRBD1. Trimming took 0 bases from V and 7 from J; bases not matched to a gene: 11. The CDR3 is 15 residues long. Per the germline V gene, CDR1 is DFQATT and CDR2 is SNEGSKA (reference sequence). The CDR3 DNA is TGCAGTGCTAGAGATCTGCCACAGGGGTGGTCTGGCTACACCTTC. The encoded protein is CSARDLPQGWSGYTF.

This clonotype was seen at least ten times. The chain is built from TRBV9 and TRBJ2-5, with 11 bases that match TRBD2. Trimming cost V 0 bases and J 1 base; bases outside gene matches: 5. There are 17 residues in the CDR3. CDR1 is SGDLS, CDR2 YYNGEE, per germline. DNA of the CDR3: TGTGCCAGCAGCGTAGCTCCTAGCGGGAGGTCCCAAGAGACCCAGTACTTC. Amino acid sequence: CASSVAPSGRSQETQYF.

This clonotype came up many times. The chain combines TRBV20-1 with TRBJ2-7, with 10 bases lining up with TRBD2. Per germline, CDR1 DFQATT and CDR2 SNEGSKA (reference sequence). V shed 1 base and J 4 bases; nucleotides not matched to a gene: 10. The CDR3 spans 16 residues. This CDR3 reads CSARAPLAGEPYEQYF. The DNA for the CDR3 is TGCAGTGCTAGAGCCCCCCTAGCGGGAGAGCCATACGAGCAGTACTTC.

This clonotype was picked up many times. The J gene is TRBJ2-5, the V gene TRBV7-3; maybe TRBD2 (7 bases). There are 16 residues in the CDR3. From germline, CDR1 is SGHTA and CDR2 FQGTGA. V dropped 5 bases and J dropped 5 bases, with 21 bases sitting between them. The chain's CDR3 is CASSRGARDVQETQYF. DNA of the CDR3: TGTGCCAGCAGCCGGGGGGCCAGGGATGTGCAGGAGACCCAGTACTTC.

The sample holds a few counts of this clonotype. The chain uses TRBV10-2 and TRBJ2-7, with TRBD2 as a possible D gene (6 bases). V dropped 4 bases and J dropped 2 bases, with 12 bases sitting between them. CDR1 WSHSY and CDR2 SAAADI come from the germline V gene. The CDR3 totals 14 residues. The CDR3 bases are TGCGCCAGCAGTGGACGGGAGAAAACCTACGAGCAGTACTTC. Translating gives CASSGREKTYEQYF.

The chain uses TRBV7-9 and TRBJ2-7; TRBD2 agrees at 7 bases. The end of the DNA aligns better with TRBJ2-1, so the J call may be wrong. CDR3 size: 13 residues. In germline, CDR1 is SEHNR, CDR2 FQNEAQ (reference sequence). The chain's CDR3 is CASNEAGNNEQFF. The CDR3 DNA reads as TGTGCCAGCAACGAAGCGGGGAACAATGAGCAGTTCTTC.

This clonotype was picked up many times. The chain carries TRBV12-3 or TRBV12-4 and TRBJ2-7; 10 bases map to TRBD2. The J segment lost 4 bases and the V segment lost 7 bases, leaving 10 bases of the junction unmatched. CDR3 length: 15 residues. CDR3 in DNA: TGTGCCAGCACCTCCCATGCTAGCGGGAGTTACGAGCAGTACTTC. Encoded protein: CASTSHASGSYEQYF.

This clonotype was counted at least ten times. The chain is built from TRBV7-9 and TRBJ2-7; 13 bases agree with TRBD2. Trimming took 5 bases from V and 0 from J; bases not matched to a gene: 4. The length of the CDR3 is 16 residues. CDR1 and CDR2 (germline): SEHNR, FQNEAQ (reference sequence). CDR3 DNA: TGTGCCAGCAGCCGGGGACTAGCGGGACCCTCCTACGAGCAGTACTTC. Translated: CASSRGLAGPSYEQYF.

This clonotype has ten or more counts. The chain carries TRBV5-8 and TRBJ2-2; possibly TRBD2 for D (6 bases). Trimming cost V 6 bases and J 0 bases, with 15 bases left between them. Germline CDR1 and CDR2: SGHTS and YDEGEE. This CDR3 contains 16 residues. The CDR3 here is CASNTPGTPNTGELFF. The CDR3 DNA reads as TGTGCCAGCAACACCCCCGGGACTCCGAACACCGGGGAGCTGTTTTTT.

The chain uses TRBV7-9 and TRBJ2-7; possible D gene TRBD2, 5 bases. This CDR3 is 14 amino acids long. Germline assignment: CDR1 SEHNR and CDR2 FQNEAQ (reference sequence). The V and J ends lost 1 base and 4 bases respectively, with 11 bases between them. CDR3 region: CASSLEPGKYEQYF. DNA for the CDR3: TGTGCCAGCAGCTTAGAGCCGGGGAAATACGAGCAGTACTTC. The full variable domain, completed using reference TRBV7-9 and TRBJ2-7, is DTGVSQNPRHKITKRGQNVTFRCDPISEHNRLYWYRQTLGQGPEFLTYFQNEAQLEKSRLLSDRFSAERPKGSFSTLEIQRTEQGDSAMYLCASSLEPGKYEQYFGPGTRLTVT.

This clonotype was found many times. This chain connects TRBV25-1 to TRBJ1-6, with D unclear. Germline loops: CDR1 MGHDK, CDR2 SYGVNS. V was clipped by 2 bases and J by 10 bases, with 12 bases between them. The CDR3 covers 14 residues. The CDR3 loop reads CASSETRSGSPLHF. The CDR3 DNA is TGTGCCAGCAGTGAAACCCGTTCCGGGTCACCCCTCCACTTT.

This clonotype showed up many times. The V call is TRBV6-5, the J call TRBJ2-7, with D perhaps matching TRBD2 (6 bases). The germline V and J ends were trimmed by 0 bases and 3 bases, with 9 bases remaining between them. Germline CDR1 is MNHEY and CDR2 is SVGAGI. The CDR3 covers 14 residues. The DNA of the CDR3 is TGTGCCAGCAGTTACTCGGGGGGACGCTACGAGCAGTACTTC. Its protein product is CASSYSGGRYEQYF.